One and the same sample provided the 11 T cell receptor beta chains below, sequenced in a study of blood T cell repertoires in COVID-19. TCRdb's table, derived via immunoSEQ multiplex PCR, lists solely in-frame clones and lacks some. The sample shows 65,000 to 85,000 clones, over 65% of them seen only once. The sample was peripheral blood. The receptors stem from a man in his fifties with active or convalescent COVID-19.

This chain links TRBV6-5 with TRBJ1-2; 10 bases are shared with TRBD1. Germline trimming cut 6 bases from V and 6 bases from J; bases unmatched to any gene: 10. The length of the CDR3 is 15 residues. The V gene's germline CDR1 is MNHEY and CDR2 SVGAGI. The CDR3 loop reads CASSRPMDRGNGYTF. DNA of the CDR3: TGTGCCAGCAGCCGACCGATGGACAGGGGGAATGGCTACACCTTC.

V usage is TRBV5-1 and J usage is TRBJ1-2; 7 bases are shared with TRBD1. CDR1 and CDR2 from the germline V gene are SGHRS and YFSETQ. The CDR3 runs to 14 residues. Losses at the gene ends were 4 bases for V and 3 bases for J; bases not matched to a gene: 6. The CDR3 loop is CASSPGGVDYGYTF. The CDR3 coding sequence is TGCGCCAGCAGCCCAGGGGGAGTCGACTATGGCTACACCTTC.

DNA of the CDR3: TGTGCCAGCAGCCCGGGGACAGGGGGCACTGAAGCTTTCTTT. Translated, it gives CASSPGTGGTEAFF. The chain has TRBV9 and TRBJ1-1; TRBD1 matches 11 bases. This CDR3 has 14 amino acids. J gave up 4 bases and V 4 bases, and 3 bases lay outside the gene matches. Germline values: CDR1 SGDLS, CDR2 YYNGEE.

This clone turned up a few times. The chain uses TRBV6-6 and TRBJ1-5, with no clear D. The germline CDR1 and CDR2 sequences are MNHNY and SVGAGI (reference sequence). Between the trimmed V and J ends, which lost 3 bases and 5 bases, there was a span of 11 bases. CDR3 length: 14 residues. The CDR3 is CASSYGPNDQPQHF. For the CDR3, the DNA is TGTGCCAGCAGTTATGGGCCCAACGATCAGCCCCAGCATTTT.

Only a few counts were recorded for this clone. This CDR3 reads CASSSGTGGFNYGYTF. CDR3 in DNA: TGTGCCAGCAGCTCCGGGACAGGGGGATTCAACTATGGCTACACCTTC. The rearrangement uses TRBV6-6 and TRBJ1-2, with 11 bases matching TRBD1. V gave up 6 bases and J gave up 2 bases; unmatched junction bases: 8. CDR3 size: 16 residues. The germline gives CDR1 MNHNY, CDR2 SVGAGI (reference sequence).

In its sample, this clone was seen many times. V usage is TRBV3-1 (or the pseudogene TRBV3-2) and J usage is TRBJ2-5; tentative D call: TRBD2 (5 bases). CDR3 length equals 14 residues. The V and J ends lost 7 bases and 5 bases respectively, with 17 bases between them. Germline CDR1 and CDR2: LGHDT and YNNKEL (reference sequence). As DNA, the CDR3 is TGTGCCAGCACCGATCCGGGGATGGGGGAGACCCAGTACTTC. It codes for CASTDPGMGETQYF.

This rearrangement joins TRBV5-1 to TRBJ2-2; 7 bases map to TRBD2. The CDR3 consists of 14 residues. Germline V gene lookup returns CDR1 SGHRS and CDR2 YFSETQ. The junction had 0 bases not matched to a gene; V was cut back by 1 base and J by 3 bases. This chain's CDR3 is CASSLSGDTGELFF. For the CDR3, the DNA is TGCGCCAGCAGCTTGAGCGGGGACACCGGGGAGCTGTTTTTT.

V is TRBV18 and J is TRBJ2-4, with a tentative D call TRBD2 (6 bases). Germline V gene lookup returns CDR1 KGHSH and CDR2 LQKENI. V lost 3 bases and J lost 8, with 20 bases in between. The CDR3 loop spans 16 amino acids. CDR3 sequence: CASSPGREASRDIQYF. In DNA form, the CDR3 reads TGTGCCAGCTCACCGGGCAGGGAGGCATCGAGGGACATTCAGTACTTC.

A single count supports this clone. The rearrangement joins TRBV25-1 to TRBJ1-6, with TRBD1 matching 9 bases. The CDR3 contains 16 residues. The V gene end was trimmed by 3 bases and the J gene end by 8 bases; junction bases not matched to a gene: 8. CDR1 and CDR2 (germline): MGHDK, SYGVNS. For the CDR3, the DNA is TGTGCCAGCAGTGAGCCCGACAGGGGGAGGGATTCACCCCTCCACTTT. As protein: CASSEPDRGRDSPLHF.

A few counts support this clone. The J gene is TRBJ2-5, the V gene TRBV4-3, with 12 bases fitting TRBD1. Germline trimming cut 0 bases from V and 4 bases from J; bases unmatched to any gene: 3. There are 16 residues in the CDR3. Per the germline V gene, CDR1 is LGHNA and CDR2 is YSLEER. DNA for the CDR3: TGCGCCAGCAGCCAAGAGGGACAGGGGGCGGGAGAGACCCAGTACTTC. This translates into CASSQEGQGAGETQYF.

J is TRBJ1-4 and V is TRBV12-3 or TRBV12-4, with D maybe TRBD1 (6 bases). This CDR3 contains 13 residues. Trimming stripped 6 bases from V and 5 bases from J, with 10 bases between. CDR3 in DNA: TGTGCCAGCAGGAAAACAGGGAATGAAAAACTGTTTTTT. It translates to CASRKTGNEKLFF.